The 26 T cell receptor beta chains given below trace back to one sample, sequenced in a study of T cells after yellow fever vaccination. From the 5' RACE reads, TCRdb called clonotypes with MiXCR, one entry per CDR3 protein. The table records hundreds of thousands of distinct CDR3 sequences, roughly 8.6% of them present only once. Here the sequenced sample was PBMCs, taken more than 35 days after the first yellow fever vaccination. The receptors here all came from a man aged 18 to 29 who received the YFV17D yellow fever vaccine.

This clonotype was seen a handful of times. The chain joins TRBV3-1 to TRBJ1-2; tentatively, D is TRBD1 (5 bases). V lost 1 base, J lost 6 bases, and 18 bases lay in between. The germline CDR1 and CDR2 sequences are LGHDT and YNNKEL (reference sequence). The CDR3 is 16 amino acids. As DNA, the CDR3 is TGTGCCAGCAGCCAAGGGGCAGGGCTTCCAATTAATGGCTACACCTTC. This sequence encodes CASSQGAGLPINGYTF.

This clonotype turned up a few times. The chain links TRBV13 to TRBJ2-2; unclear D gene. This CDR3 has 13 amino acids. The germline gives CDR1 PRHDT, CDR2 FYEKMQ (reference sequence). Trimming shortened V by 3 bases and J by 6 bases, and 8 bases separated the two germline ends. CDR3 DNA sequence: TGTGCCAGCAGCTTCATCAGAGCCGGGGAGCTGTTTTTT. Protein product: CASSFIRAGELFF.

This sequence joins TRBV20-1 and TRBJ2-3; 8 bases match TRBD2. J was trimmed by 3 bases and V by 0 bases; bases with no gene match: 5. This CDR3 has 15 residues. Germline V CDR1 and CDR2: DFQATT, SNEGSKA (reference sequence). CDR3 loop: CSARDWRGETDTQYF. The DNA of the CDR3 is TGCAGTGCTAGAGACTGGCGGGGGGAAACAGATACGCAGTATTTT.

The J gene is TRBJ2-3, the V gene TRBV11-2; 11 bases align to TRBD1. V lost 1 base and J lost 6; bases outside the gene matches: 12. This CDR3 has 18 residues. Germline V gene sequence: CDR1 SGHAT, CDR2 FQNNGV. CDR3 in DNA: TGTGCCAGCAGCTTAGTAGCGGGACAGGGGGTGACCCCGGATACGCAGTATTTT. It codes for CASSLVAGQGVTPDTQYF.

The chain has TRBV10-3 and TRBJ1-1, with a possible D match to TRBD1 (5 bases). Trimming stripped 10 bases from V and 5 bases from J, with 14 bases between. CDR3 length: 12 residues. Germline values: CDR1 ENHRY, CDR2 SYGVKD. The CDR3 bases are TGTGCCACCGGACGGGGCTCGACTGAAGCTTTCTTT. Its protein product is CATGRGSTEAFF.

The chain employs TRBV9 and TRBJ2-1; perhaps TRBD2 as D (5 bases). V gave up 0 bases and J gave up 2 bases, with 9 bases separating them. Germline-derived CDR1 and CDR2 are SGDLS and YYNGEE. The length of the CDR3 is 15 residues. DNA for the CDR3: TGTGCCAGCAGCGTAGATCTAGCTACCTACAATGAGCAGTTCTTC. Its translation: CASSVDLATYNEQFF.

This clonotype has a handful of counts. This sequence joins TRBV28 and TRBJ2-7; TRBD1 matches at 8 bases. V trimming: 6 bases; J trimming: 3 bases; junction bases outside the gene matches: 7. CDR1 and CDR2 from the germline V gene are MDHEN and SYDVKM. The CDR3 spans 14 residues. The CDR3 DNA reads as TGTGCCAGCAGGCCCCTCAGGGGGCTCTACGAGCAGTACTTC. Residues: CASRPLRGLYEQYF. Full variable domain (outside the CDR3, taken from reference TRBV28 and TRBJ2-7): DVKVTQSSRYLVKRTGEKVFLECVQDMDHENMFWYRQDPGLGLRLIYFSYDVKMKEKGDIPEGYSVSREKKERFSLILESASTNQTSMYLCASRPLRGLYEQYFGPGTRLTVT.

This clonotype was counted between two and nine times. The chain links TRBV7-2 to TRBJ2-7; tentative D call: TRBD1 (7 bases). The CDR3 spans 14 residues. Per the germline V gene, CDR1 is SGHTA and CDR2 is FQGNSA. V was shortened by 4 bases and J by 3 bases, with 13 bases between the two germline ends. The CDR3 is CASSSGGTDYEQYV. The CDR3 DNA follows: TGTGCCAGCAGCTCTGGCGGGACAGACTACGAGCAGTACGTC.

The chain is built from TRBV6-1 and TRBJ1-6, with D hard to call. In germline, CDR1 is MNHNS, CDR2 SASEGT. The CDR3 sequence is 16 residues long. V gave up 6 bases and J gave up 0 bases, with 12 bases separating them. CDR3 sequence: CASSLSPSSYNSPLHF. CDR3 in DNA: TGTGCCAGCAGCCTGAGCCCGAGCTCCTATAATTCACCCCTCCACTTT.

V usage is TRBV2 and J usage is TRBJ2-7, with D tentatively TRBD2 (6 bases). Between the trimmed V and J ends, which lost 3 bases and 2 bases, there was a span of 17 bases. Germline-derived CDR1 and CDR2 are SNHLY and FYNNEI. The CDR3 has 16 residues. The CDR3 nucleotides read TGTGCCAGCAGTGATGGTTGGGTAGGCGGGGCCTACGAGCAGTACTTC. Its translation: CASSDGWVGGAYEQYF.

This clonotype was detected ten times or more. This chain connects TRBV4-2 to TRBJ2-3, with 9 bases aligning to TRBD1. Germline loops: CDR1 LGHNA, CDR2 YNFKEQ. The CDR3 covers 14 residues. The V and J ends lost 5 bases and 4 bases, in that order; junction bases with no gene match: 4. The CDR3 coding sequence is TGTGCCAGCAGCTCACAGGGGGCCCCAGATACGCAGTATTTT. Protein sequence: CASSSQGAPDTQYF.

This clonotype was counted between two and nine times. The chain combines TRBV20-1 with TRBJ2-1; D is possibly TRBD1 or TRBD2 (5 bases each). This CDR3 region has 13 residues. Trimming shortened V by 6 bases and J by 11 bases, and 20 bases separated the two germline ends. Per germline, CDR1 DFQATT and CDR2 SNEGSKA (reference sequence). The CDR3 coding sequence is TGCAGTGCGAACTCCGGGACCACGAAGAAGCAGTTCTTC. Its protein product is CSANSGTTKKQFF.

This clonotype was found a few times. This chain uses TRBV24-1 with TRBJ2-1, with D possibly being TRBD1 (6 bases). The germline CDR1 and CDR2 sequences are KGHDR and SFDVKD. V dropped 0 bases and J dropped 8 bases, with 7 bases sitting between them. The CDR3 contains 13 residues. DNA for the CDR3: TGTGCCACCAGTGATTTGGCAGGGGATGAGCAGTTCTTC. Protein sequence: CATSDLAGDEQFF.

The V call is TRBV7-9, the J call TRBJ2-2; D is ambiguous. The CDR3 extends over 15 amino acids. V shed 1 base and J shed 2 bases, with 8 bases lying between them. Germline CDR1 reads SEHNR; CDR2 reads FQNEAQ (reference sequence). The CDR3 DNA reads as TGTGCCAGCAGCTTAGTACGGGCCAACACCGGGGAGCTGTTTTTT. Translation: CASSLVRANTGELFF. Together with reference TRBV7-9 and TRBJ2-2, the CDR3 gives the full variable domain: DTGVSQNPRHKITKRGQNVTFRCDPISEHNRLYWYRQTLGQGPEFLTYFQNEAQLEKSRLLSDRFSAERPKGSFSTLEIQRTEQGDSAMYLCASSLVRANTGELFFGEGSRLTVL.

This clonotype was detected a few times. The chain couples TRBV4-3 to TRBJ1-2, with 7 bases fitting TRBD1. CDR1 and CDR2 (germline): LGHNA, YSLEER. This CDR3 has 13 residues. V was clipped by 5 bases and J by 7 bases; unmatched bases: 7. The CDR3 here is CASSDTGEGGYTF. DNA of the CDR3: TGCGCCAGCAGCGATACAGGGGAAGGTGGCTACACCTTC.

This clonotype was counted many times. The chain is built from TRBV10-3 and TRBJ1-1; TRBD1 agrees at 10 bases. Germline V CDR1 and CDR2: ENHRY, SYGVKD. Trimming at V came to 2 bases and at J to 4 bases, leaving 10 bases not matched to a gene. The CDR3 loop spans 17 amino acids. For the CDR3, the DNA is TGTGCCATCAGTGAGGGGACAGGGGCTACCTCCAGCACTGAAGCTTTCTTT. This codes for CAISEGTGATSSTEAFF.

The chain joins TRBV11-2 to TRBJ2-1, with 9 bases lining up with TRBD2. Germline-derived CDR1 and CDR2 are SGHAT and FQNNGV. With 2 bases clipped from V and 7 bases from J, the junction kept 3 bases outside the gene matches. There are 14 residues in the CDR3. CDR3 sequence: CASSLKSGGNEQFF. The CDR3 DNA reads TGTGCCAGCAGCTTAAAAAGCGGGGGGAATGAGCAGTTCTTC.

The rearrangement links TRBV12-3 or TRBV12-4 to TRBJ2-5; 8 bases are a match to TRBD1. The CDR3 runs 14 residues. Trimming cost V 3 bases and J 2 bases; bases outside gene matches: 2. The CDR3 here is CASSFRQGQETQYF. Here the CDR3 DNA reads TGTGCCAGCAGTTTCCGACAGGGGCAAGAGACCCAGTACTTC.

This clonotype showed up just a few times. The rearrangement uses TRBV5-1 and TRBJ2-1; 14 bases fit TRBD2. CDR1 is SGHRS and CDR2 is YFSETQ in the germline V gene. This CDR3 is built from 19 residues. Trimming removed 4 bases from V and 0 bases from J; junction bases left unmatched: 9. DNA of the CDR3: TGCGCCAGCAGCCCTTATGGGACTAGCGGGGGCCTCTCCTACAATGAGCAGTTCTTC. The encoded protein is CASSPYGTSGGLSYNEQFF.

This clonotype was counted a few times. In DNA, the CDR3 is TGTGCCTGGAGTTTTTCCCCCTACAATGAGCAGTTCTTC. This encodes CAWSFSPYNEQFF. The gene calls are TRBV30 and TRBJ2-1; D remains ambiguous. V was pared by 2 bases and J by 2 bases, with 7 bases between. CDR1 is GTSNPN and CDR2 is SVGIG in the germline V gene (reference sequence). This CDR3 is built from 13 residues.

As concerns this clonotype: At one end the junction does not follow the germline gene, possibly because of a read error. The chain has TRBV20-1 and TRBJ2-1; 9 nucleotides line up with TRBD2. This CDR3 is built from 12 residues. Germline lookup yields CDR1 DFQATT and CDR2 SNEGSKA (reference sequence). The CDR3 spells CSARVLAGSSVF. CDR3 nucleotides: TGCAGTGCTAGGGTCCTAGCGGGGTCCTCGGTCTTC.

This clonotype has ten or more counts. CDR3 region: CASSGSNQPQHF. CDR3 coding DNA: TGTGCCAGCTCAGGAAGCAATCAGCCCCAGCATTTT. V usage is TRBV18 and J usage is TRBJ1-5; D not resolved. This CDR3 spans 12 amino acids. The germline V gene has CDR1 KGHSH and CDR2 LQKENI. V was pared by 5 bases and J by 1 base, with 3 bases between.

This clonotype was seen only a few times. The CDR3 region is CASTILAGNTGELFF. For the CDR3, the DNA is TGCGCCAGTACGATTCTAGCGGGGAACACCGGGGAGCTGTTTTTT. The gene calls are TRBV5-1 and TRBJ2-2, with 8 positions matching TRBD2. Germline lookup yields CDR1 SGHRS and CDR2 YFSETQ. Germline trimming cut 8 bases from V and 1 base from J; bases unmatched to any gene: 7. The CDR3 consists of 15 residues. Drawing the rest from reference TRBV5-1 and TRBJ2-2, the complete variable domain is KAGVTQTPRYLIKTRGQQVTLSCSPISGHRSVSWYQQTPGQGLQFLFEYFSETQRNKGNFPGRFSGRQFSNSRSEMNVSTLELGDSALYLCASTILAGNTGELFFGEGSRLTVL.

The chain employs TRBV3-1 and TRBJ1-2, with D maybe TRBD1 (5 bases). The V and J ends lost 0 bases and 1 base respectively, with 6 bases between them. The CDR3 consists of 14 residues. Germline lookup yields CDR1 LGHDT and CDR2 YNNKEL (reference sequence). CDR3 protein: CASSQEGVNYGYTF. CDR3 DNA sequence: TGTGCCAGCAGCCAAGAGGGGGTTAACTATGGCTACACCTTC.

This clonotype was picked up a small number of times. V and J are TRBV28 and TRBJ1-1, with unresolved D. The CDR3 loop spans 11 amino acids. Per the germline V gene, CDR1 is MDHEN and CDR2 is SYDVKM. Trimming stripped 9 bases from V and 2 bases from J, with 7 bases between. CDR3 nucleotides: TGTGCCAGTGACGGAAACACTGAAGCTTTCTTT. Amino acids: CASDGNTEAFF.

The chain couples TRBV24-1 to TRBJ2-6; the D is unclear. Germline lookup yields CDR1 KGHDR and CDR2 SFDVKD. The CDR3 is made up of 14 amino acids. Trimming stripped 7 bases from V and 0 bases from J, with 6 bases between. CDR3 DNA sequence: TGTGCCACCAGGAGTAGCTCTGGGGCCAACGTCCTGACTTTC. Its translation: CATRSSSGANVLTF.